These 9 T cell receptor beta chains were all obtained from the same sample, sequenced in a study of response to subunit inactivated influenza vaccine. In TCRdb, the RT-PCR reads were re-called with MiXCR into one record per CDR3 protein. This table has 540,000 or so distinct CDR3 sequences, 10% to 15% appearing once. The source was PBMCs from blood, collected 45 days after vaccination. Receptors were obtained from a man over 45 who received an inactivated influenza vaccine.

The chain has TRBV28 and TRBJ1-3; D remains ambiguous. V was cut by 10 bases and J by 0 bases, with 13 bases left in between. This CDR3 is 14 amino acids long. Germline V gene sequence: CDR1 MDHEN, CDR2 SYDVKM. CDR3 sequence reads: CATYLSTSGNTIYF. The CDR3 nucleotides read TGTGCCACCTACTTGTCGACCTCTGGAAACACCATATATTTT.

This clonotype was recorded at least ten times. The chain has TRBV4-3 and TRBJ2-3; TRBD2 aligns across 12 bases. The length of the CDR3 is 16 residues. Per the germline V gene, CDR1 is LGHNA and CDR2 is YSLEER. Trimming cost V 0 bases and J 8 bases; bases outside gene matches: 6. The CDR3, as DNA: TGCGCCAGCAGCCAAGATGCGACTAGCGGGAGTAGTACGCAGTATTTT. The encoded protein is CASSQDATSGSSTQYF.

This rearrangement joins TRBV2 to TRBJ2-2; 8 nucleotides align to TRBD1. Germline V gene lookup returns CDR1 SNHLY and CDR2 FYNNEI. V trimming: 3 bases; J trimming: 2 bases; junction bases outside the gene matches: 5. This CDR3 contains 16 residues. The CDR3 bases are TGTGCCAGCAGTGACAGGGGGCTTCGTAACACCGGGGAGCTGTTTTTT. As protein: CASSDRGLRNTGELFF.

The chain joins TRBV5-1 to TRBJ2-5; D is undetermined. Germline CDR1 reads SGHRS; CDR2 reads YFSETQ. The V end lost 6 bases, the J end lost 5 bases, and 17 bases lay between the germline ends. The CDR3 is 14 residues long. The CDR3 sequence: CASNTGLGQETQYF. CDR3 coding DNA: TGCGCCAGCAACACCGGGCTGGGTCAGGAGACCCAGTACTTC.

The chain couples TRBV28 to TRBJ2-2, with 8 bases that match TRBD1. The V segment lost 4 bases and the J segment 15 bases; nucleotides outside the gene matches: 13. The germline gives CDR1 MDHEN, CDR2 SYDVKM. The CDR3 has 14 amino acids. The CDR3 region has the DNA TGTGCCAGCAGTTCCCTATTAGACAGGGGTTTTTTGTTTTTT. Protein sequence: CASSSLLDRGFLFF.

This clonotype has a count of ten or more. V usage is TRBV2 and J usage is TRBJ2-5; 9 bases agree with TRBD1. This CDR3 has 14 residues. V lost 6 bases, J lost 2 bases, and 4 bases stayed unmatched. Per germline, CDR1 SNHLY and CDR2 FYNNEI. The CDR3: CASREGQGQETQYF. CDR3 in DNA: TGTGCCAGCAGAGAGGGACAGGGTCAAGAGACCCAGTACTTC. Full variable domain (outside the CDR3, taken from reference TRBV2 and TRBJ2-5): EPEVTQTPSHQVTQMGQEVILRCVPISNHLYFYWYRQILGQKVEFLVSFYNNEISEKSEIFDDQFSVERPDGSNFTLKIRSTKLEDSAMYFCASREGQGQETQYFGPGTRLLVL.

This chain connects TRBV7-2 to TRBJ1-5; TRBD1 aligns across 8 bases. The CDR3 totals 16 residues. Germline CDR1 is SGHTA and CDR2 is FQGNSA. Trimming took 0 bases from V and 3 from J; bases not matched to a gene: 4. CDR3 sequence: CASSLARTGYNQPQHF. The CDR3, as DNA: TGTGCCAGCAGCTTAGCTAGGACAGGGTACAATCAGCCCCAGCATTTT.

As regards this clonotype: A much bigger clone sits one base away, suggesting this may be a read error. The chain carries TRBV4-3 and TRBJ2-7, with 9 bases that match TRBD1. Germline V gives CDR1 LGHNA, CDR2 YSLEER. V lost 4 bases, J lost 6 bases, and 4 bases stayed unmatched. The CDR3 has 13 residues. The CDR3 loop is CASSRGQGREQYF. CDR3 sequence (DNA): TGCGCCAGCAGCCGAGGACAGGGGCGCGAGCAGTACTTC.

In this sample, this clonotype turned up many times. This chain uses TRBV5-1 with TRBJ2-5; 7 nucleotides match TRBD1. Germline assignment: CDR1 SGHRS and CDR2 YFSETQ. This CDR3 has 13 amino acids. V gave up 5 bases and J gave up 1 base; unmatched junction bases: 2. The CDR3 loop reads CASRGTAQETQYF. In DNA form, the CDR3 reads TGCGCCAGCAGGGGGACAGCCCAAGAGACCCAGTACTTC.